These 10 T cell receptor beta chains originate from one sample sequenced in a study of shared clonotypes between healthy human individuals. Using immunoSEQ multiplex PCR, the repertoire was profiled, and TCRdb retains in-frame clones only, with some absent. This sample yields about 1.1 million clones, of which approximately 75% are seen a single time; approximately 0.9% belongs to the top ten. The specimen was memory CD4+ T cells from PBMCs. Subset: CD45RA-negative fraction. The receptors come from a man younger than 35 in good health. Some clones in this sample may be carry-over from other donors' samples.

As to this clone: Other DNA sequences from this sample encode an identical CDR3 as well. The chain is built from TRBV7-2 and TRBJ2-7; D is unclear. Trimming took 2 bases from V and 2 from J, leaving 4 bases between them. The germline CDR1 and CDR2 sequences are SGHTA and FQGNSA. CDR3 length: 12 residues. CDR3 sequence (DNA): TGTGCCAGCAGCTTATCCACCTACGAGCAGTACTTC. It is translated as CASSLSTYEQYF.

The chain is built from TRBV7-2 and TRBJ2-5; no definite D call. V was shortened by 0 bases and J by 0 bases, with 2 bases between the two germline ends. The CDR3 sequence is 13 residues long. Per the germline V gene, CDR1 is SGHTA and CDR2 is FQGNSA. The CDR3 here is CASSLADQETQYF. The CDR3 DNA sequence: TGTGCCAGCAGCTTAGCGGACCAAGAGACCCAGTACTTC.

The chain is built from TRBV27 and TRBJ1-1; TRBD1 is a possible D gene (5 bases). Germline loops: CDR1 MNHEY, CDR2 SMNVEV (reference sequence). The CDR3 is 16 residues long. Trimming removed 1 base at V and 4 bases at J, with 16 bases between. The CDR3 protein is CASSLFGGDGATEAFF. CDR3 DNA: TGTGCCAGCAGTTTATTTGGAGGGGATGGTGCCACTGAAGCTTTCTTT.

The table lists this clone with a few counts. The chain couples TRBV5-1 to TRBJ2-1; 7 nucleotides agree with TRBD1. This CDR3 is built from 16 residues. V was clipped by 3 bases and J by 4 bases; unmatched bases: 10. Germline V CDR1 and CDR2: SGHRS, YFSETQ. The CDR3 region has the DNA TGCGCCAGCAGCTCGCCCGGGACAGAAAATTACAATGAGCAGTTCTTC. Its translation is CASSSPGTENYNEQFF.

V and J are TRBV18 and TRBJ2-3; TRBD2 might be the D (5 bases). The CDR3 totals 15 residues. V was clipped by 2 bases and J by 2 bases, with 11 bases between them. Per germline, CDR1 KGHSH and CDR2 LQKENI. The CDR3 nucleotides read TGTGCCAGCTCACCAGTTAGCGCTGACACAGATACGCAGTATTTT. Its translation: CASSPVSADTDTQYF.

The chain links TRBV4-2 to TRBJ2-7; 11 bases fit TRBD2. Germline CDR1 reads LGHNA; CDR2 reads YNFKEQ. The CDR3 consists of 15 residues. V shed 4 bases and J 2 bases; nucleotides not matched to a gene: 4. The CDR3 bases are TGTGCCAGCAGCCCTAGCGGGAGGCCCACCTACGAGCAGTACTTC. It is translated as CASSPSGRPTYEQYF.

This rearrangement joins TRBV27 to TRBJ2-5; D possibly matches TRBD1 or TRBD2 (5 bases each). The length of the CDR3 is 14 residues. Trimming took 8 bases from V and 1 from J, leaving 14 bases between them. Germline-derived CDR1 and CDR2 are MNHEY and SMNVEV (reference sequence). Here the CDR3 reads CASRLWGTQETQYF. The CDR3, as DNA: TGTGCCAGCCGCTTATGGGGGACCCAAGAGACCCAGTACTTC.

The gene calls are TRBV20-1 and TRBJ2-5, with D perhaps matching TRBD2 (6 bases). Looked up from germline, CDR1 is DFQATT and CDR2 is SNEGSKA (reference sequence). The CDR3 covers 10 residues. The ends were cut back, 5 bases at V and 9 bases at J, with 10 bases in the middle. CDR3 sequence reads: CSASREAQYF. The CDR3 DNA reads TGCAGTGCTTCCAGGGAGGCCCAGTACTTC.

This clone appeared many times. CDR3 DNA sequence: TGTGCCAGCTCACCACCGAGGCGGGAGAGCGGTGAGACCCAGTACTTC. This gives the protein CASSPPRRESGETQYF. This chain uses TRBV18 with TRBJ2-5; 7 bases map to TRBD2. Germline V gene sequence: CDR1 KGHSH, CDR2 LQKENI. V gave up 0 bases and J gave up 5 bases; unmatched junction bases: 9. The CDR3 runs 16 residues.

Notes on this clone: Only one base separates this from a far larger clonotype, so it likely reflects a read error. V is TRBV2 and J is TRBJ1-4; D is perhaps TRBD1 (5 bases). The CDR3 spans 11 residues. Per germline, CDR1 SNHLY and CDR2 FYNNEI. The CDR3 region has the DNA TGTACCAGTCAGGGTTATGAAAAACTGTTTTTT. The encoded protein is CTSQGYEKLFF.